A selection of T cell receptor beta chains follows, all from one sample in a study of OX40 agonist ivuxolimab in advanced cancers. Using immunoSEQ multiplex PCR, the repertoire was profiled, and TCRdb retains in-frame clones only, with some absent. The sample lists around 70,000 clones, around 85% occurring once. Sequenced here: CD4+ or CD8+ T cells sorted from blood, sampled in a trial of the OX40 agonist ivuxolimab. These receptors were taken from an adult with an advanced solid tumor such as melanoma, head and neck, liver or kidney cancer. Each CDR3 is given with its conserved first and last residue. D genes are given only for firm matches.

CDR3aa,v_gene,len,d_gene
CASSLAPSGRTETQYF,TRBV13,16,TRBD2
CASSQSDRGPKNEQFF,TRBV4-3,16,TRBD1
CASRNSGRAYNEQFF,TRBV7-2,15,TRBD2
CASRKGLSSTDPDTQYF,TRBV2,17,NA
CASAQVGETNEQFF,TRBV19,14,NA
CASSILGDGYTF,TRBV19,12,NA
CASSLRQGAWEKLFF,TRBV5-6,15,TRBD1
CASSLGQGAYEQYF,TRBV9,14,TRBD1
CASSSGLHTGELFF,TRBV7-9,14,NA
CARGTGIHEQFF,TRBV2,12,TRBD1
CATRSGGASNIQYF,TRBV6-1,14,TRBD2
CASSPSGANYGYTF,TRBV27,14,NA
CASRRSGAENEQFF,TRBV2,14,NA
CASSWPDLNNEQFF,TRBV5-6,14,NA
CASSPGQGRAATQYF,TRBV9,15,TRBD1
CASSIVASSSETQYF,TRBV19,15,NA
CASSHGRIQETQYF,TRBV5-1,14,NA
CASRPAQGAGETQYF,TRBV4-1,15,TRBD1
CASRPFRAGGGTEAFF,TRBV2,16,TRBD1
CASSIRAGRGYTF,TRBV19,13,NA
CASSLAPGVAGELFF,TRBV7-3,15,NA
CASSQPGTGVQPQHF,TRBV23-1,15,TRBD1
CASRGSSQTDTQYF,TRBV19,14,NA
CASSVGQGSGYTF,TRBV13,13,TRBD1
CASSWAGTGAGYTF,TRBV11-2,14,TRBD1
CASSLGGAKTQYF,TRBV7-2,13,NA
CASSYSTQLHPRNSPLHF,TRBV6-7,18,NA
CASSQAGGTGELFF,TRBV9,14,NA
CASSLAVAGGRNEQFF,TRBV5-1,16,TRBD2